This T cell receptor (beta chain) was sequenced for a study of blood T cells in healthy people across ages. A second about 7 to 11 cycle PCR used barcoded and J-beta primers. A template-switch adaptor that had 12 random nucleotides put a tag on each cDNA molecule. Via MiXCR, TCRdb re-called the 5' RACE reads, giving one row per CDR3 protein. The data show some 1.4 million distinct CDR3 sequences, approximately 42% seen once. The CDR3 loop spans 17 amino acids. V lost 0 bases and J lost 1, with 13 bases in between. Germline-derived CDR1 and CDR2 are DFQATT and SNEGSKA (reference sequence). V gene TRBV20-1 combines with J gene TRBJ1-6; the D is unclear. The sample taken for sequencing was blood. This TCR was recovered from a woman under 30 in good health. The CDR3 DNA follows: TGCAGTGCTAGAGATAAGGACGGTATGTCCTATAATTCACCCCTCCACTTT. Translating it yields CSARDKDGMSYNSPLHF.